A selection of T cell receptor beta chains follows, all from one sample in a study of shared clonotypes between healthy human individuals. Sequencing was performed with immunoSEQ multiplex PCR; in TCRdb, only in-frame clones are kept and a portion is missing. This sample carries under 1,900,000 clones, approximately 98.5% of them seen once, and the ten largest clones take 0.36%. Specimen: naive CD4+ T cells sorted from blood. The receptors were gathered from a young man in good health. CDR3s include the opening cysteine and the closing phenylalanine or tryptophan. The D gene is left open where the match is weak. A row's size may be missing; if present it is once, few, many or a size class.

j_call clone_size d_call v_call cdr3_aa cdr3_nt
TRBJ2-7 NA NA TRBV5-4 CASSLGTATYEQYF TGTGCCAGCAGCTTGGGGACAGCGACCTACGAGCAGTACTTC
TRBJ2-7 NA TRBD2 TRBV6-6 CASSYSGLAGYEQYF TGTGCCAGCAGTTACTCTGGTCTAGCGGGATACGAGCAGTACTTC
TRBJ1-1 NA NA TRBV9 CASSFGQLLNTEAFF TGTGCCAGCAGTTTTGGACAGCTTCTGAACACTGAAGCTTTCTTT
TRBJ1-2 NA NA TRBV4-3 CASSPSLRVMGYGYTF TGCGCCAGCAGCCCGTCACTGAGGGTAATGGGCTATGGCTACACCTTC
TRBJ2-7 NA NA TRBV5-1 CASSLSGAPYEQYF TGCGCCAGCAGCTTGTCGGGAGCCCCCTACGAGCAGTACTTC
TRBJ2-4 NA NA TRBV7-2 CASSSTVVVAKNIQYF TGTGCCAGCAGCTCGACAGTCGTGGTAGCCAAAAACATTCAGTACTTC
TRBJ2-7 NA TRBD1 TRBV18 CASSTGPTYEQYF TGTGCCAGCTCGACAGGGCCCACCTACGAGCAGTACTTC
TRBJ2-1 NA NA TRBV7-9 CASSLLAVISYNEQFF TGTGCCAGCAGCTTACTAGCCGTGATCTCCTACAATGAGCAGTTCTTC
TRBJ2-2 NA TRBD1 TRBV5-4 CASSLPGQGSMANTGELFF TGTGCCAGCAGCCTGCCGGGACAGGGGAGTATGGCGAACACCGGGGAGCTGTTTTTT
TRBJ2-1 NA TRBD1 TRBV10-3 CAISEGTGLIRYNEQFF TGTGCCATCAGTGAGGGGACAGGGCTAATCCGCTACAATGAGCAGTTCTTC
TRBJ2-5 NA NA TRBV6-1 CASTKNQETQYF TGTGCCAGCACGAAGAACCAAGAGACCCAGTACTTC
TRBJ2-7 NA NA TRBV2 CASRIVWSEQYF TGTGCCAGCCGTATAGTGTGGAGCGAGCAGTACTTC
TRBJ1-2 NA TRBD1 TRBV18 CASSPGQNSYGYTF TGTGCCAGCTCACCGGGACAGAATTCATATGGCTACACCTTC
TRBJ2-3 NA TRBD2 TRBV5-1 CASSRGGLAQYF TGCGCCAGCAGCCGGGGAGGGCTTGCGCAGTATTTT
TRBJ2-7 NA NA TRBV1 CTSSQDSSRDYEQYF TGCACCAGCAGCCAAGATTCGTCCAGAGATTACGAGCAGTACTTC
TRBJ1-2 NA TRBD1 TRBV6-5 CASSYSSRGQGYTF TGTGCCAGCAGTTACTCGAGCAGGGGGCAGGGCTACACCTTC
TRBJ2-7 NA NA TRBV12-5 CASAYSGWADEQYF TGTGCTAGTGCCTACTCCGGCTGGGCGGACGAGCAGTACTTC
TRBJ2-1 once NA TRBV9 CASSPGDYNEQFF TGTGCCAGCAGCCCCGGGGACTACAATGAGCAGTTCTTC
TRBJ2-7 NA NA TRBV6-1 CASSELRFLGESYEQYF TGTGCCAGCAGTGAACTTCGATTCTTGGGCGAATCCTACGAGCAGTACTTC
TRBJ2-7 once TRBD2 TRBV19 CASRTTSGSSYEQYF TGTGCCAGTAGGACAACTAGCGGGAGCTCCTACGAGCAGTACTTC
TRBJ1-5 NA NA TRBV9 CASSVGVGMEPQHF TGTGCCAGCAGCGTAGGGGTAGGTATGGAGCCCCAGCATTTT
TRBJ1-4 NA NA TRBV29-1 CSVNWGASNEKLFF TGCAGCGTTAATTGGGGGGCGTCTAATGAAAAACTGTTTTTT
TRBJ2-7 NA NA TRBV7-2 CASSLITASSYEQYF TGTGCCAGCAGCTTAATAACAGCCAGCTCCTACGAGCAGTACTTC
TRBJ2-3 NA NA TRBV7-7 CASSLPGTDTQYF TGTGCTAGCAGCCTCCCAGGTACAGATACGCAGTATTTT
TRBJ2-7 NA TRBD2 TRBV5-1 CASSTSGSALYEQYF TGCGCCAGCAGCACCAGCGGGAGCGCCCTCTACGAGCAGTACTTC
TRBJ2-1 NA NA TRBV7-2 CASSLGEVSYNEQFF TGTGCCAGCAGCTTAGGGGAGGTCTCCTACAATGAGCAGTTCTTC
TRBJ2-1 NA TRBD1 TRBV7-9 CASRHPGQGMDEQFF TGTGCCAGCAGACATCCGGGACAGGGTATGGATGAGCAGTTCTTC
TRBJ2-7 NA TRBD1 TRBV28 CASAPGQPREQYF TGTGCCAGCGCCCCGGGACAGCCTCGTGAGCAGTACTTC
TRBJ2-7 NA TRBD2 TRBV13 CASSVSGRYEQYF TGTGCCAGCAGCGTGAGCGGGAGGTACGAGCAGTACTTC
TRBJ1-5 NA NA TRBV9 CASSVSGSDQPQHF TGTGCCAGCAGCGTCTCGGGGTCTGACCAGCCCCAGCATTTT
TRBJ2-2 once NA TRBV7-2 CASSLHHRELFF TGTGCCAGCAGCTTGCATCACCGGGAGCTGTTTTTT
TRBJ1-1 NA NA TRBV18 CASSPYSGFTEAFF TGTGCCAGCTCACCATACTCAGGGTTCACTGAAGCTTTCTTT
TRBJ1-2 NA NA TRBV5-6 CASSLAVVDYGYTF TGTGCCAGCAGCTTGGCGGTCGTCGACTATGGCTACACCTTC
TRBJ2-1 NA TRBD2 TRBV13 CASSSLAEAYNEQFF TGTGCCAGCAGCTCTCTAGCGGAAGCCTACAATGAGCAGTTCTTC
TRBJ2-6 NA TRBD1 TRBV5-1 CASSLGDRLSSGANVLTF TGCGCCAGCAGCTTGGGGGACAGGTTGAGCTCTGGGGCCAACGTCCTGACTTTC
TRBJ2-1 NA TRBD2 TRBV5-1 CASSSGTSGRKPSSSYNEQFF TGCGCCAGCAGCTCGGGGACTAGCGGGAGAAAACCCTCTAGCTCCTACAATGAGCAGTTCTTC
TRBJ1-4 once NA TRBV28 CASSSSGDEKLFF TGTGCCAGCAGTTCCTCCGGGGATGAAAAACTGTTTTTT
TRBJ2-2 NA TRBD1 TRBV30 CAWSDYRGTVTGELFF TGTGCCTGGAGTGATTACAGGGGGACGGTCACCGGGGAGCTGTTTTTT
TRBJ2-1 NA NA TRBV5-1 CASSRLVSYNEQFF TGCGCCAGCAGCAGGCTGGTCTCCTACAATGAGCAGTTCTTC
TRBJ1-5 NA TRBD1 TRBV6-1 CASSEATGTGKGQPQHF TGTGCCAGCAGTGAAGCCACCGGGACAGGGAAGGGTCAGCCCCAGCATTTT
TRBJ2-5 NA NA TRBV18 CASSPLGGSQETQYF TGTGCCAGCTCACCTCTGGGGGGAAGTCAAGAGACCCAGTACTTC
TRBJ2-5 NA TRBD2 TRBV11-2 CASSQGTSGSGEETQYF TGTGCCAGCAGCCAGGGGACTAGCGGGAGCGGTGAAGAGACCCAGTACTTC
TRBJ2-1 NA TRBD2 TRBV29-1 CSVKSWGGLEQFF TGCAGCGTTAAATCCTGGGGGGGTTTGGAGCAGTTCTTC
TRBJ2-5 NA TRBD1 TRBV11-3 CASSRQGIGETQYF TGTGCCAGCAGCCGACAGGGGATTGGGGAGACCCAGTACTTC
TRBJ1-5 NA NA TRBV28 CASTPPRYDQPQHF TGTGCCAGTACCCCCCCCCGATACGATCAGCCCCAGCATTTT
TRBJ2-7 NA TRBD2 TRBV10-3 CASGRREIYEQYF TGTGCCAGCGGTCGGCGGGAGATCTACGAGCAGTACTTC
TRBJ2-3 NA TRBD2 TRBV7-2 CASSSPGGVDTQYF TGTGCCAGCAGCTCTCCGGGGGGGGTTGATACGCAGTATTTT
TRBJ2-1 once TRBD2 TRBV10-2 CASSESQGLAGGNEQFF TGCGCCAGCAGTGAGTCGCAGGGGCTAGCGGGAGGGAATGAGCAGTTCTTC
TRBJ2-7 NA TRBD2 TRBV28 CASSPRLAGAYEQYF TGTGCCAGCAGTCCTAGACTAGCGGGAGCTTACGAGCAGTACTTC
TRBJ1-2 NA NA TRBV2 CASSEETVGYGYTF TGTGCCAGCAGTGAAGAGACAGTAGGCTATGGCTACACCTTC